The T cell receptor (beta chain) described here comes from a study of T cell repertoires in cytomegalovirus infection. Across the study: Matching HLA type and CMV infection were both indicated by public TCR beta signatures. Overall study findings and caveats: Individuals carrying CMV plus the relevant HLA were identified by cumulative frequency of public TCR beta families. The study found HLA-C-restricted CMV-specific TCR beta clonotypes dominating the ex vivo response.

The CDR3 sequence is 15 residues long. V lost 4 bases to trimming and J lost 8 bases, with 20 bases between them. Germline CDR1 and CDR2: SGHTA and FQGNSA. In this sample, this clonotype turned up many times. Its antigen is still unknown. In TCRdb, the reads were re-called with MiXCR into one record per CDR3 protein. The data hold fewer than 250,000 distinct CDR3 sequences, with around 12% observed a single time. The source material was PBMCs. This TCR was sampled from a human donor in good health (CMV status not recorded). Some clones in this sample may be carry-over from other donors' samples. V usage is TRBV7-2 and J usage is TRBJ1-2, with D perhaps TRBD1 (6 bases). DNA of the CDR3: TGTGCCAGCAGCTCCCGCGCGTCGGGGGCGCAGGGCTACACCTTC. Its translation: CASSSRASGAQGYTF. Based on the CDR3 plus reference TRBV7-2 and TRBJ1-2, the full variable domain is GAGVSQSPSNKVTEKGKDVELRCDPISGHTALYWYRQSLGQGLEFLIYFQGNSAPDKSGLPSDRFSAERTGGSVSTLTIQRTQQEDSAVYLCASSSRASGAQGYTFGSGTRLTVV.